The 13 T cell receptor beta chains below come from one sample, sequenced in a study of shared clonotypes between healthy human individuals. Assay used: immunoSEQ multiplex PCR; TCRdb lists only in-frame clones, some missing. The sample carries more than 600,000 clones, roughly nine tenths recorded once. CD45RO-negative CD8 cells positively selected for CCR7 made up the naive population, which excluded terminally differentiated effector memory CD45RA+ cells. Sequencing was carried out using naive CD8+ T cells sorted from blood. These receptors all stem from a young man in good health.

This clone appeared once. The genes are TRBV29-1 and TRBJ1-2; D is possibly TRBD1 (6 bases). Per germline, CDR1 SQVTM and CDR2 ANQGSEA. The CDR3 is 13 amino acids. The V end was cut by 0 bases, the J end by 4 bases, with 9 bases between. In DNA form, the CDR3 reads TGCAGCGTTGAAGATCAGGGGCTCTATGGCTACACCTTC. Its translation is CSVEDQGLYGYTF.

The CDR3 sequence: CATSAQHGTGVVEQYF. The CDR3 bases are TGTGCCACCAGCGCTCAGCATGGGACAGGGGTTGTCGAGCAGTACTTC. The J gene is TRBJ2-7, the V gene TRBV15; 10 bases fit TRBD1. The germline V gene encodes CDR1 LNHNV and CDR2 YYDKDF (reference sequence). The junction had 13 bases not matched to a gene; V was cut back by 5 bases and J by 6 bases. This CDR3 region has 16 residues.

A word on this clone: Different DNA sequences within this sample yield the same CDR3. This chain joins TRBV27 and TRBJ2-7; TRBD2 matches at 8 bases. This CDR3 has 14 amino acids. The germline V gene encodes CDR1 MNHEY and CDR2 SMNVEV (reference sequence). The trim removed 6 bases at V and 1 base at J, leaving 5 bases unmatched. The CDR3 bases are TGTGCCAGCAGAGGCACGGGAGGGTCCTACGAGCAGTACTTC. Translating gives CASRGTGGSYEQYF.

This chain connects TRBV9 to TRBJ1-2, with D perhaps TRBD1 (6 bases). Germline V CDR1 and CDR2: SGDLS, YYNGEE. This CDR3 comprises 16 residues. The V end was cut by 3 bases, the J end by 0 bases, with 15 bases between. For the CDR3, the DNA is TGTGCCAGCAGCGGCCTTCCCAGGACAGCTAACTATGGCTACACCTTC. Protein sequence: CASSGLPRTANYGYTF.

This chain connects TRBV6-1 to TRBJ1-1, with no clear D. V was shortened by 8 bases and J by 5 bases, with 15 bases between the two germline ends. The CDR3 extends over 13 amino acids. Germline CDR1 is MNHNS and CDR2 is SASEGT. This CDR3 reads CASCKNDLTEAFF. The CDR3, as DNA: TGTGCCAGCTGCAAAAATGATCTGACTGAAGCTTTCTTT.

The chain combines TRBV7-8 with TRBJ1-4; the match to TRBD1 covers 8 bases. V dropped 2 bases and J dropped 8; count of bases not matched to a gene: 7. This CDR3 comprises 15 residues. Germline assignment: CDR1 SGHVS and CDR2 FQNEAQ. The CDR3 spells CASSLSTGGNEKLFF. For the CDR3, the DNA is TGTGCCAGCAGCTTAAGTACAGGGGGAAACGAAAAACTGTTTTTT.

Note on this clone: Other nucleotide sequences from this sample produce the same CDR3. V usage is TRBV15 and J usage is TRBJ2-2; unclear D gene. The CDR3 is 14 residues long. Trimming took off 1 base at V and 1 base at J, with 4 bases between the two ends. CDR1 is LNHNV, CDR2 YYDKDF, per germline (reference sequence). DNA for the CDR3: TGTGCCACCAGCAGAGTCGTGAACACCGGGGAGCTGTTTTTT. It is translated as CATSRVVNTGELFF.

This clone was seen at least ten times. V and J are TRBV6-4 and TRBJ2-1; no firm D call. Germline CDR1 is MRHNA and CDR2 is SNTAGT. CDR3 length equals 16 residues. V was trimmed by 3 bases and J by 1 base, leaving 13 bases between them. The CDR3 reads CASSETNIRSYNEQFF. Here the CDR3 DNA reads TGTGCCAGCAGTGAAACGAATATTAGGTCCTACAATGAGCAGTTCTTC.

This chain connects TRBV29-1 to TRBJ2-2; TRBD2 matches at 12 bases. CDR3 length: 17 residues. Germline CDR1 and CDR2: SQVTM and ANQGSEA. V was clipped by 4 bases and J by 3 bases; unmatched bases: 9. As DNA, the CDR3 is TGCAGCGTTGGAATCGGACTAGCGGGATTATACACCGGGGAGCTGTTTTTT. Translating gives CSVGIGLAGLYTGELFF.

This clone showed up just once. Other DNA sequences in the same sample also yield this CDR3. The chain combines TRBV7-2 with TRBJ2-2; D uncertain. Per germline, CDR1 SGHTA and CDR2 FQGNSA. CDR3 length equals 13 residues. Trimming stripped 1 base from V and 4 bases from J, with 4 bases between. The CDR3 nucleotides are TGTGCCAGCAGCTTAGTGTCCACCGGGGAGCTGTTTTTT. Translating gives CASSLVSTGELFF.

The chain links TRBV7-9 to TRBJ2-1; D is undetermined. Deletions cut 3 bases from V and 6 bases from J, with 6 bases between. The CDR3 sequence is 12 residues long. Germline V CDR1 and CDR2: SEHNR, FQNEAQ (reference sequence). The CDR3 DNA is TGTGCCAGCAGCTTCATCCCCAATGAGCAGTTCTTC. Residues: CASSFIPNEQFF.

V usage is TRBV7-9 and J usage is TRBJ2-1, with D possibly called TRBD1 or TRBD2 (6 bases each). The germline CDR1 and CDR2 sequences are SEHNR and FQNEAQ (reference sequence). This CDR3 contains 16 residues. Deletions cut 6 bases from V and 10 bases from J, with 25 bases between. The CDR3 loop reads CASSSRGDPAFGEQFF. DNA for the CDR3: TGTGCCAGCAGTTCGAGGGGGGACCCCGCCTTTGGGGAGCAGTTCTTC.

The V and J genes are TRBV7-2 and TRBJ2-3; D call uncertain. Trimming removed 7 bases from V and 1 base from J, with 12 bases in between. Germline-derived CDR1 and CDR2 are SGHTA and FQGNSA. This CDR3 comprises 14 residues. The CDR3 DNA follows: TGTGCCAGCACCCCCTTTGGGGGCACAGATACGCAGTATTTT. Translated, it gives CASTPFGGTDTQYF.